The source of this TCR beta chain is a study of T cells in localized non-small cell lung cancer. V shed 3 bases and J shed 8 bases, with 12 bases lying between them. CDR1 and CDR2 from the germline V gene are SGHNT and YYREEE (reference sequence). The CDR3 length is 14 residues. TCRdb keeps only in-frame clones here, not all; method: immunoSEQ multiplex PCR. The sample gives tens of thousands of clones, approximately 85% of which show up once; roughly 14% is in the top ten. Material: peripheral blood, obtained before any cancer treatment. The sequence came from a female donor of 60 years or more with stage I lung adenocarcinoma. The gene calls are TRBV5-4 and TRBJ1-6; perhaps TRBD1 as D (5 bases). For the CDR3, the DNA is TGTGCCAGCAGCTACGGGGGGGGAGATTCACCCCTCCACTTT. This encodes CASSYGGGDSPLHF.